This entry concerns a single T cell receptor (beta chain). Analysis of PBMCs was direct, with no culture step. Some clones are missing from TCRdb's copy, which holds only in-frame ones; the method was immunoSEQ multiplex PCR. The sample lists approximately 67,000 clones; 65% to 85% were seen once. The source of the sample is a study of neoadjuvant anti-PD-1 for oral cavity cancer. CDR1 and CDR2 from the germline V gene are SGHVS and FQNEAQ. The CDR3 is 15 residues long. V shed 1 base, J shed 7 bases, and the junction held 5 bases outside the gene matches. This specimen was PBMCs, taken before nivolumab (anti-PD-1) treatment. The V and J genes are TRBV7-8 and TRBJ2-7; 12 nucleotides match TRBD2. The receptor was derived from a person aged 40 to 85 with oral cavity squamous cell carcinoma. CDR3 in amino acids: CASSLGRTSGAEQYF. CDR3 nucleotide sequence: TGTGCCAGCAGCTTAGGCCGGACTAGCGGGGCTGAGCAGTACTTC.